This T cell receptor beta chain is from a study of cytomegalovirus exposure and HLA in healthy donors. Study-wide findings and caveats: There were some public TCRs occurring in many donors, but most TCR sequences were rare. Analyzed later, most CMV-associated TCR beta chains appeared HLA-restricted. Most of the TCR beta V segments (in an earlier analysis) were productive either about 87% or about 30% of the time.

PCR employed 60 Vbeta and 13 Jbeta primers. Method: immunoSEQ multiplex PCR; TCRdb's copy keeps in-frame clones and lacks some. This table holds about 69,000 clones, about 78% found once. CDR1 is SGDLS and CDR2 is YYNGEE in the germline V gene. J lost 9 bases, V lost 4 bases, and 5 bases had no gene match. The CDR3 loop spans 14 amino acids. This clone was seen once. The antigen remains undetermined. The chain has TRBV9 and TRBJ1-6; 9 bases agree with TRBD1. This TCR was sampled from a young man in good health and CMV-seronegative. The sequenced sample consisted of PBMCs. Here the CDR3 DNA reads TGTGCCAGCAGCACCGACAGGGGGGGTTCACCCCTCCACTTT. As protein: CASSTDRGGSPLHF. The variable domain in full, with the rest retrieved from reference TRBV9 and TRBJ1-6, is DSGVTQTPKHLITATGQRVTLRCSPRSGDLSVYWYQQSLDQGLQFLIQYYNGEERAKGNILERFSAQQFPDLHSELNLSSLELGDSALYFCASSTDRGGSPLHFGNGTRLTVT.